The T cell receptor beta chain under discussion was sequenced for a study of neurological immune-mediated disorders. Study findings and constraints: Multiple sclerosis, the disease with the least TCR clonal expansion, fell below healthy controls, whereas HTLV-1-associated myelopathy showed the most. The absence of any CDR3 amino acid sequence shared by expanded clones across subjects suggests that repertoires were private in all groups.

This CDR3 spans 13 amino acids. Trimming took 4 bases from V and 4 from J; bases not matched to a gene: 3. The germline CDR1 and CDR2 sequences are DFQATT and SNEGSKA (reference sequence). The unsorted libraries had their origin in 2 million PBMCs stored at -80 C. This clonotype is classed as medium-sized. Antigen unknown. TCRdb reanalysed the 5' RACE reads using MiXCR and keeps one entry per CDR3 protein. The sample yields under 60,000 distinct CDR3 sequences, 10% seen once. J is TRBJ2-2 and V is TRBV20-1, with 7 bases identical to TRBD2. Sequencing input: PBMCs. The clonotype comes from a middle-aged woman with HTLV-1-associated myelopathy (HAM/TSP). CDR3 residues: CSATLAATGELFF. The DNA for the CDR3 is TGCAGTGCTACTCTAGCGGCCACCGGGGAGCTGTTTTTT.